This T cell receptor beta chain was found in a study of long-term antiretroviral therapy in people with HIV. This CDR3 spans 14 amino acids. Per the germline V gene, CDR1 is MNHEY and CDR2 is SVGAGI. The ends were cut back, 3 bases at V and 6 bases at J, with 15 bases in the middle. The assay, immunoSEQ v3.0, was run at survey level. Libraries were prepared by immunoSEQ multiplex PCR; TCRdb keeps only in-frame clonotypes and omits some of them. The table has about 17,000 clones, about four fifths seen once; the top ten hold 6.5% to 10%. The source of this sequence is a man aged 30-40 years with HIV. The specimen was unsorted PBMCs, collected at the start of antiretroviral therapy. The genes are TRBV6-5 and TRBJ2-7; D is unresolved. DNA for the CDR3: TGTGCCAGCAGTTATGACTCCTACTACACCGAGCAGTACTTC. Its translation is CASSYDSYYTEQYF.